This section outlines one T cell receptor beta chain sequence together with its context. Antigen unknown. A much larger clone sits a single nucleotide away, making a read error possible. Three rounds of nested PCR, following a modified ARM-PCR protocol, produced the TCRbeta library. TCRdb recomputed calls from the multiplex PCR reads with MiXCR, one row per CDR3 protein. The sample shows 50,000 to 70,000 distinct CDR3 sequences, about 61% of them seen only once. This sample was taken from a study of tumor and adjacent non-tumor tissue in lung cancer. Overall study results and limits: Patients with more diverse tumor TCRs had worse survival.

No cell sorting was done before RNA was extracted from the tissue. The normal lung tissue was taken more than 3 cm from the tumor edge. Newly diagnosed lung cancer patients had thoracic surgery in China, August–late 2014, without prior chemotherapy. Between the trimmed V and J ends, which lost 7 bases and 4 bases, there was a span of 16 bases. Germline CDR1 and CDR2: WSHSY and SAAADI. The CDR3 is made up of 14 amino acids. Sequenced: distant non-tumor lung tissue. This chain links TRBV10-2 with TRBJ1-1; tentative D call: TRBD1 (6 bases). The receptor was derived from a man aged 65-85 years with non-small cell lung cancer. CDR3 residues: CASTEKSRGTEAFF. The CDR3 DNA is TGCGCCAGCACTGAAAAATCCAGGGGCACTGAAGCTTTCTTT.